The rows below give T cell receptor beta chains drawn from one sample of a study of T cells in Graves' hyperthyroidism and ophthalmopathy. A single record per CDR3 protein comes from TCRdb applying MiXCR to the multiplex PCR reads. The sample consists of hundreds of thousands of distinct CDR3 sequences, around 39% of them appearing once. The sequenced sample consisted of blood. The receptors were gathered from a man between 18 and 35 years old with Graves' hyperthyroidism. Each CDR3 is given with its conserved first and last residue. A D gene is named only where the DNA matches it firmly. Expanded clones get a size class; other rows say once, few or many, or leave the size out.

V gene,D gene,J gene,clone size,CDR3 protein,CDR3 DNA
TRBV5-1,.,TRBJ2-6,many,CASSSAGANVLTF,TGTGCCAGCAGCTCGGCTGGGGCCAACGTCCTGACTTTC
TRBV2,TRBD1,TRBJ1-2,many,CASSDNRGNYGYTF,TGTGCCAGCAGTGATAACAGGGGTAACTATGGCTACACCTTC
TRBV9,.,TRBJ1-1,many,CASSVGFDRNTEAFF,TGTGCCAGCAGCGTAGGGTTCGACAGGAACACTGAAGCTTTCTTT
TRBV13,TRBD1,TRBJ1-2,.,CASSLAGTGDYGYTF,TGTGCCAGCAGCTTAGCAGGGACAGGAGACTATGGCTACACCTTC
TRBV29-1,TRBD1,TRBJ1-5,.,CSVGQVNQPQHF,TGCAGCGTAGGACAGGTCAATCAGCCCCAGCATTTT
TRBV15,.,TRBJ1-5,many,CATSIGGSNQPQHF,TGTGCCACCAGCATTGGGGGTAGCAATCAGCCCCAGCATTTT
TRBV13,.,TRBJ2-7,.,CASSPNQEAYEQYF,TGTGCCAGCTCACCAAATCAGGAAGCCTACGAGCAGTACTTC
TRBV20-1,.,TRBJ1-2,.,CSARADPSRTLDGYTF,TGCAGTGCTAGAGCCGACCCATCCAGGACCCTAGATGGCTACACCTTC
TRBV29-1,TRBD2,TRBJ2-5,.,CSVLAGGWGETQYF,TGCAGCGTACTAGCGGGAGGCTGGGGAGAGACCCAGTACTTC
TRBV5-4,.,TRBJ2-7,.,CASTFRGHEQYF,TGTGCCAGTACTTTCAGGGGCCACGAGCAGTACTTC
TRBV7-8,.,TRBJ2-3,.,CASRTGTLSTDTQYF,TGTGCCAGCAGGACCGGGACTTTGAGCACAGATACGCAGTATTTT
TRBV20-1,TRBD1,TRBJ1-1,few,CSARDQVTGTGEAFF,TGCAGTGCTAGAGATCAAGTGACGGGGACAGGGGAAGCTTTCTTT
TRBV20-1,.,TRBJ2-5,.,CSATGTHNLGTQYF,TGCAGTGCTACCGGGACTCACAATTTGGGGACCCAGTACTTC
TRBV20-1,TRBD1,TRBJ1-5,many,CSASSGTGNQPQHF,TGCAGTGCTAGTTCCGGGACAGGCAATCAGCCCCAGCATTTT